This T cell receptor (beta chain) was identified in a study of blood T cell repertoires in COVID-19. Background on the study: The study counted Cohort 3 donors as recovered given two negative PCRs, clearance, or symptom resolution. Sources were T cells, B-cell-depleted T cells, or PBMCs; the material itself was cDNA or gDNA.

Only in-frame clones appear in the TCRdb table, and some are missing; sequencing was by immunoSEQ multiplex PCR. The table lists roughly 340,000 clones, around 87% of them singletons. The CDR3 is made up of 14 amino acids. Germline V CDR1 and CDR2: MDHEN, SYDVKM. The V end was cut by 6 bases, the J end by 2 bases, with 11 bases between. Enrolled through a virtual design, the participants were between 18 and 89 years of age and came from 24 US areas. In assigning cohorts, the study relied on participant-reported clinical history. The chain links TRBV28 to TRBJ1-5, with a weak D call TRBD1 (5 bases). The sample was PBMCs or T cells enriched from blood (not recorded which). This clonotype was sampled from a middle-aged man in a cohort exposed to, infected with or recovered from COVID-19 (not recorded which). CDR3 amino acids: CASRSGERNQPQHF. The CDR3 DNA is TGTGCCAGCAGGTCGGGGGAACGCAATCAGCCCCAGCATTTT.